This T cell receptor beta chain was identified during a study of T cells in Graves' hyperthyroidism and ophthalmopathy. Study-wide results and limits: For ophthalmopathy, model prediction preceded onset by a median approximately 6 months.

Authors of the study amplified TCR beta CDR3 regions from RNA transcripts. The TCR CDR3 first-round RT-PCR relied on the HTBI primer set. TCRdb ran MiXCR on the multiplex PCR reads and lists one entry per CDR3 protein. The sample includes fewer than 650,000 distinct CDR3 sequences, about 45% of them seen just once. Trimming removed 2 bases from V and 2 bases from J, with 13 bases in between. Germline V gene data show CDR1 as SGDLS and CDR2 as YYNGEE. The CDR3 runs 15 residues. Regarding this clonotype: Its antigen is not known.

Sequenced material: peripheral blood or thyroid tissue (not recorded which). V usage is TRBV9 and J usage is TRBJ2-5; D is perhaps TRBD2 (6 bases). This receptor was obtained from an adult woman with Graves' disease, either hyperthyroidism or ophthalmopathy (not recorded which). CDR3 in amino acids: CASSVTLGGQETQYF. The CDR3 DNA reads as TGTGCCAGCAGCGTCACACTGGGGGGACAAGAGACCCAGTACTTC.